This T cell receptor (beta chain) emerged from a study of response to subunit inactivated influenza vaccine. Overall study results and limits: Each seasonal flu vaccination may recruit only limited new T cells, authors suggested.

V lost 3 bases and J lost 4; bases outside the gene matches: 9. The length of the CDR3 is 16 residues. In TCRdb, the RT-PCR reads were re-called with MiXCR into one record per CDR3 protein. Counted here are over 150,000 distinct CDR3 sequences, over 8.5% occurring once; the ten biggest clones make up roughly 40%. Details on this clonotype: No antigen is known for it.

Here the sequenced sample was CD8+ T cells sorted from PBMCs, taken around 25 months after vaccination. The rearrangement uses TRBV12-3 or TRBV12-4 and TRBJ2-1; 7 nucleotides match TRBD2. This clonotype originated in a man aged 50 to 69 who received an inactivated influenza vaccine. For the CDR3, the DNA is TGTGCCAGCAGTTTCCCTGGGGACTACATATACAATGAGCAGTTCTTC. Translation gives CASSFPGDYIYNEQFF.